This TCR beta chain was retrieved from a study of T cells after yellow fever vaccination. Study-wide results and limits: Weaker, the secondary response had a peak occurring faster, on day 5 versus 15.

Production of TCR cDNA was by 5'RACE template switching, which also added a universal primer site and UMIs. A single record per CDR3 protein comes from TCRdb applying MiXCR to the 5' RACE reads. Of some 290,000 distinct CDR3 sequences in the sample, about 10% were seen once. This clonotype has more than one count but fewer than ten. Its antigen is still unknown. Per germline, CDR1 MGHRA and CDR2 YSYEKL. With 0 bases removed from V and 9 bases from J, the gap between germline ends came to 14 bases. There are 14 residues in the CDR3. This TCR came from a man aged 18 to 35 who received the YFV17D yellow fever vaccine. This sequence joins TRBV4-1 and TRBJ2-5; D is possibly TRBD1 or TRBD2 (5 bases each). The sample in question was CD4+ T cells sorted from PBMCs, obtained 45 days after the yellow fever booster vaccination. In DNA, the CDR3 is TGCGCCAGCAGCCAAGATAGGGACGGGGTGCCCCAGTACTTC. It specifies CASSQDRDGVPQYF.